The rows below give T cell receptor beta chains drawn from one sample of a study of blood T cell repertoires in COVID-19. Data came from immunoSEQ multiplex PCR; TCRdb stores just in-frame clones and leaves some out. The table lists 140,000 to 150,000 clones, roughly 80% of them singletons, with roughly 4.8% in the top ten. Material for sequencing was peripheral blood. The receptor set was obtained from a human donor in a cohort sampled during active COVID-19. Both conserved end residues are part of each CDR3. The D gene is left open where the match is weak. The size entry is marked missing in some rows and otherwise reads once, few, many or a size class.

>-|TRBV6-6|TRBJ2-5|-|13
CASSRGGQETQYF
TGTGCCAGCAGTCGAGGCGGCCAAGAGACCCAGTACTTC
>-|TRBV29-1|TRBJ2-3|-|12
CSWRGLTDTQYF
TGCAGCTGGCGGGGGCTCACAGATACGCAGTATTTT
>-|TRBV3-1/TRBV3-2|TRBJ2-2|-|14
CASSLQGGTGELFF
TGTGCCAGCAGCCTACAGGGGGGGACCGGGGAGCTGTTTTTT
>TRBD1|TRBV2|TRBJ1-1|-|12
CASNRGGTEAFF
TGTGCCAGCAACAGGGGAGGCACTGAAGCTTTCTTT
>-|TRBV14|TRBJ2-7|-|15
CASSPLGHTRYEQYF
TGTGCCAGCAGCCCACTCGGACATACGAGATACGAGCAGTACTTC
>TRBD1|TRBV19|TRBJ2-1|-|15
CASSPGQGTWNEQFF
TGTGCCAGTAGCCCGGGACAGGGAACTTGGAATGAGCAGTTCTTC
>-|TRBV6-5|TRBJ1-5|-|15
CASRRDGGYGQPQHF
TGTGCCAGCAGGCGGGACGGCGGTTACGGTCAGCCCCAGCATTTT
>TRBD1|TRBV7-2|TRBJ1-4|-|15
CASSLTGGAGEKLFF
TGTGCCAGCAGCCTTACAGGGGGCGCAGGTGAAAAACTGTTTTTT
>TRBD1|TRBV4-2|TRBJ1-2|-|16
CASSQDPQGVSYGYTF
TGTGCCAGCAGCCAAGACCCACAGGGGGTCAGCTATGGCTACACCTTC
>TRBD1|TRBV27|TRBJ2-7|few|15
CASSLSGTGGYEQYF
TGTGCCAGCAGTTTATCGGGGACAGGGGGCTACGAGCAGTACTTC
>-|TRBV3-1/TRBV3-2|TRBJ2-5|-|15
CASSLRFGGRETQYF
TGTGCCAGCAGCCTTCGATTCGGGGGTAGGGAGACCCAGTACTTC
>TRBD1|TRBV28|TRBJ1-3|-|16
CASSLSGTETGNTIYF
TGTGCCAGCAGCTTATCTGGGACAGAGACTGGAAACACCATATATTTT
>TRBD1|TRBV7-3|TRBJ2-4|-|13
CASSPDRDSPQYF
TGTGCCAGCAGCCCAGACCGGGACAGCCCTCAGTACTTC
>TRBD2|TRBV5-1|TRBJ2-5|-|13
CASFGTSGETQYF
TGCGCCAGCTTCGGGACTAGCGGGGAGACCCAGTACTTC
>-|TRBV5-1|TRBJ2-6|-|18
CASTFGQGGVSGANVLTF
TGCGCCAGCACCTTTGGCCAGGGTGGAGTCTCTGGGGCCAACGTCCTGACTTTC